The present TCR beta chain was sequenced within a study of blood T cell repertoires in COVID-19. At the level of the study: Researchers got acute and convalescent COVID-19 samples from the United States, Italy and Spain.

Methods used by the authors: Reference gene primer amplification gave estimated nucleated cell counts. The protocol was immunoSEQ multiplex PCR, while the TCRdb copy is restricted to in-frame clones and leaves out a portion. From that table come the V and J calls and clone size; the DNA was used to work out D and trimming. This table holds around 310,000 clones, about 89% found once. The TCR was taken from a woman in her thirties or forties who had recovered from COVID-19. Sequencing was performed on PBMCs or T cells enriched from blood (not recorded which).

The CDR3 DNA follows: TGTGCCAGCAGCCCCAGGGACAGTTCTAACTATGGCTACACCTTC. Translating gives CASSPRDSSNYGYTF. The genes are TRBV9 and TRBJ1-2, with TRBD1 matching over 7 bases. CDR3 length: 15 residues. V shed 4 bases, J shed 0 bases, and the junction held 6 bases outside the gene matches. The germline V gene has CDR1 SGDLS and CDR2 YYNGEE.